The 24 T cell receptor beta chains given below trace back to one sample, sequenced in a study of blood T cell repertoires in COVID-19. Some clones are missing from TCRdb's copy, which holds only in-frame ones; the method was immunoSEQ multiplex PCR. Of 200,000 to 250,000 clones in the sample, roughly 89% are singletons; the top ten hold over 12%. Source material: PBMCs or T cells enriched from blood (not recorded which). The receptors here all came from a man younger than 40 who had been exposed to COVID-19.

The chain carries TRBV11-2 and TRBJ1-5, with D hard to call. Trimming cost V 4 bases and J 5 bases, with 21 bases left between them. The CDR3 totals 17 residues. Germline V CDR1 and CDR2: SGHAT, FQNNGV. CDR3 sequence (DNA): TGTGCCAGCAGCTATCACGGGGAGGGCAGAAGGCATCAGCCCCAGCATTTT. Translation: CASSYHGEGRRHQPQHF.

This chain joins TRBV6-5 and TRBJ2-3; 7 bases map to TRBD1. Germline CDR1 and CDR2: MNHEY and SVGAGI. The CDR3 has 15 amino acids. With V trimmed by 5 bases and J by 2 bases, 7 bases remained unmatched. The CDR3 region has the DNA TGTGCCAGCAGTCCGACAGGGACCTACACAGATACGCAGTATTTT. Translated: CASSPTGTYTDTQYF.

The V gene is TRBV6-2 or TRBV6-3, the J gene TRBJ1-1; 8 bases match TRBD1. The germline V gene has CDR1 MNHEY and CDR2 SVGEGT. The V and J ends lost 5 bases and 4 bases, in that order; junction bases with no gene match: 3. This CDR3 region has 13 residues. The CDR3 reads CASSRQGATEAFF. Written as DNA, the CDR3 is TGTGCCAGCAGTAGGCAGGGGGCCACTGAAGCTTTCTTT.

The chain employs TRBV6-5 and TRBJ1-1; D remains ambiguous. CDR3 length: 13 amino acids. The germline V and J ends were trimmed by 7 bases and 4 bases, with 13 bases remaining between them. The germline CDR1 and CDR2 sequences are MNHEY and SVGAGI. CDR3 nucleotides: TGTGCCAGCACCCTGGCAGGCCGCACTGAAGCTTTCTTT. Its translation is CASTLAGRTEAFF.

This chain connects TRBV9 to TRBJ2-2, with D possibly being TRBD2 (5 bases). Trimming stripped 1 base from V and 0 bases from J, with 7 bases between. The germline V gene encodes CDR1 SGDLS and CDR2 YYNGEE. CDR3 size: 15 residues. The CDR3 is CASSVTGANTGELFF. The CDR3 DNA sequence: TGTGCCAGCAGCGTAACCGGGGCGAACACCGGGGAGCTGTTTTTT.

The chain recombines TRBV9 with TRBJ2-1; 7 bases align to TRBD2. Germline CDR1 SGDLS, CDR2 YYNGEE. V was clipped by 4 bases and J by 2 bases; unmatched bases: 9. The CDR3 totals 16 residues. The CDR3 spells CASSLVGGRAYNEQFF. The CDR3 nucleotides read TGTGCCAGCAGCCTAGTGGGAGGGCGCGCCTACAATGAGCAGTTCTTC.

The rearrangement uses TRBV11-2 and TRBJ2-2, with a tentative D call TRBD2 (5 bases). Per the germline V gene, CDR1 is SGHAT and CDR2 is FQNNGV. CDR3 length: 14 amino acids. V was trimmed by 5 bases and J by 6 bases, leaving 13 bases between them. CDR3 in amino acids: CASSPSTISGELFF. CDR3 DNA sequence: TGTGCCAGCAGCCCATCGACTATTTCCGGGGAGCTGTTTTTT.

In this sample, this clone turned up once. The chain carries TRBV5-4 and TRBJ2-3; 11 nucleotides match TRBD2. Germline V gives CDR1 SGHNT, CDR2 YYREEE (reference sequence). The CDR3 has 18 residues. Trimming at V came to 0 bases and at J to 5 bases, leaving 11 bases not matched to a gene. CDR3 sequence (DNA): TGTGCCAGCAGCTTGGTTAGCGGGGGGGCCGTTGTGGTAGATACGCAGTATTTT. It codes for CASSLVSGGAVVVDTQYF.

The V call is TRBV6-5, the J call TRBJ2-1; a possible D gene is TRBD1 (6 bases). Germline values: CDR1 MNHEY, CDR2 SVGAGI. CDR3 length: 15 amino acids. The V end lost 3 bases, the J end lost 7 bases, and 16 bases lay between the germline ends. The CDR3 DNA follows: TGTGCCAGCAGTTATAGGGGGAGTAACCATAATGAGCAGTTCTTC. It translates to CASSYRGSNHNEQFF.

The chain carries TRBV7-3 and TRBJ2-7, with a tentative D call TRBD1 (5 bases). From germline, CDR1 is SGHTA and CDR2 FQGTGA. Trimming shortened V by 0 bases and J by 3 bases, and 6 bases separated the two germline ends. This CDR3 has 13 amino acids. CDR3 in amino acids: CASSLTGDYEQYF. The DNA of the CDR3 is TGTGCCAGCAGCTTAACAGGGGACTACGAGCAGTACTTC.

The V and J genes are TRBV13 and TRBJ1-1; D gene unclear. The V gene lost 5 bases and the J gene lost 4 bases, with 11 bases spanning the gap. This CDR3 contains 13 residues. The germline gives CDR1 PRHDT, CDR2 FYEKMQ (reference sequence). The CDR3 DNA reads TGTGCCAGCAGCGGGCCGGAGGGCACTGAAGCTTTCTTT. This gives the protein CASSGPEGTEAFF.

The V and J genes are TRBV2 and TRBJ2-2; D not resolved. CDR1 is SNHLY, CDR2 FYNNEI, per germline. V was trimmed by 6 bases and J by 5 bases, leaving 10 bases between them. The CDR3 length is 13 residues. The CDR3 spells CASRFLATGELFF. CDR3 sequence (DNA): TGTGCCAGCAGATTCTTGGCTACCGGGGAGCTGTTTTTT.

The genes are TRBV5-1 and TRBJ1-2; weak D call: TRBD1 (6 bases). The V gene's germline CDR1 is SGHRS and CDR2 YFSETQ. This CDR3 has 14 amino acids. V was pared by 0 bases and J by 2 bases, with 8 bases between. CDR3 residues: CASSLVQGNYGYTF. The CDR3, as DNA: TGCGCCAGCAGCTTGGTACAGGGCAACTATGGCTACACCTTC.

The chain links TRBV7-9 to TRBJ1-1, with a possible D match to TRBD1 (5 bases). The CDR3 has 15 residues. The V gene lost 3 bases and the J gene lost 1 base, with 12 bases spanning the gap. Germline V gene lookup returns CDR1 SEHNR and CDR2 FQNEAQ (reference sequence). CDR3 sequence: CASSFKGLQNTEAFF. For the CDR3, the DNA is TGTGCCAGCAGCTTTAAGGGACTGCAGAACACTGAAGCTTTCTTT. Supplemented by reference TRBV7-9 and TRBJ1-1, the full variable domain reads DTGVSQNPRHKITKRGQNVTFRCDPISEHNRLYWYRQTLGQGPEFLTYFQNEAQLEKSRLLSDRFSAERPKGSFSTLEIQRTEQGDSAMYLCASSFKGLQNTEAFFGQGTRLTVV.

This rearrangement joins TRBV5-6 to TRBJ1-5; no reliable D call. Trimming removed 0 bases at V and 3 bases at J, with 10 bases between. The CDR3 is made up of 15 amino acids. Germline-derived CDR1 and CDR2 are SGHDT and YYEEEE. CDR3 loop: CASSLGYQANQPQHF. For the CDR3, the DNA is TGTGCCAGCAGCTTGGGCTACCAGGCCAATCAGCCCCAGCATTTT.

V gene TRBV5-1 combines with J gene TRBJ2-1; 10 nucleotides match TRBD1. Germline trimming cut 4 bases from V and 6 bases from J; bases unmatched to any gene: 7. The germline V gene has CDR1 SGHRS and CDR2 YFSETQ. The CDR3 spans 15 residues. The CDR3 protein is CASSPRQGAFNEQFF. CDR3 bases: TGCGCCAGCAGCCCGCGACAGGGGGCGTTCAATGAGCAGTTCTTC. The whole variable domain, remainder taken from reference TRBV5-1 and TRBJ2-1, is KAGVTQTPRYLIKTRGQQVTLSCSPISGHRSVSWYQQTPGQGLQFLFEYFSETQRNKGNFPGRFSGRQFSNSRSEMNVSTLELGDSALYLCASSPRQGAFNEQFFGPGTRLTVL.

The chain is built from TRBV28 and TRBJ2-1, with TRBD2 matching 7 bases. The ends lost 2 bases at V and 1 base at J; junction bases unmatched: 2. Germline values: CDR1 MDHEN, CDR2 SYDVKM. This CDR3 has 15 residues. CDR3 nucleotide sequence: TGTGCCAGCAGTTTAGCGGGGGTTTCCTACAATGAGCAGTTCTTC. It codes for CASSLAGVSYNEQFF.

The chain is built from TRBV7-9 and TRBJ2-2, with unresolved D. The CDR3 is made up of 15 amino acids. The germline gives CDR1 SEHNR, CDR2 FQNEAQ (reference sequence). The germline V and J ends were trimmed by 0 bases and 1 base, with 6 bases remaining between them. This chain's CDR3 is CASSLAWQNTGELFF. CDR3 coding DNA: TGTGCCAGCAGCTTAGCGTGGCAGAACACCGGGGAGCTGTTTTTT.

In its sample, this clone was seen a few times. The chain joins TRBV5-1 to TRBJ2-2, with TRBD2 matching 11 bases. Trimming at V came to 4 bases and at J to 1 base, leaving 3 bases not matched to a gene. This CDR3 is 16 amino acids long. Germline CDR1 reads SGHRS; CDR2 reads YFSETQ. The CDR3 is CASSLGTSGNTGELFF. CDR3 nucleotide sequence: TGCGCCAGCAGCCTCGGGACTAGCGGGAACACCGGGGAGCTGTTTTTT.

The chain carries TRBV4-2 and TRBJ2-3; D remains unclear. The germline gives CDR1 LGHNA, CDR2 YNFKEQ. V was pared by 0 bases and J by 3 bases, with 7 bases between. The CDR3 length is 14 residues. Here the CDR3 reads CASSQESATDTQYF. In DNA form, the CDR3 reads TGTGCCAGCAGCCAAGAATCAGCGACAGATACGCAGTATTTT.

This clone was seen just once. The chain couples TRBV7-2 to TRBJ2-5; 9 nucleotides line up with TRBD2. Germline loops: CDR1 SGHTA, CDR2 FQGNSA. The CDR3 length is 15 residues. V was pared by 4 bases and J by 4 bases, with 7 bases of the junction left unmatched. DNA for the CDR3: TGTGCCAGCAGCTCCCCCGGGCGGGGGGGAGAGACCCAGTACTTC. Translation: CASSSPGRGGETQYF.

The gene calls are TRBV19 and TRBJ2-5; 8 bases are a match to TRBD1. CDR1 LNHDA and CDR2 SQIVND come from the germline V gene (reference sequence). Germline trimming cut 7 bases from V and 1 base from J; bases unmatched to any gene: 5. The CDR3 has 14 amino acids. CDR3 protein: CASNTTGGQETQYF. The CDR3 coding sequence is TGTGCCAGTAATACAACAGGGGGCCAAGAGACCCAGTACTTC.

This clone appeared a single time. CDR3 in amino acids: CASSSGYRAYNEQFF. CDR3 in DNA: TGTGCCAGCAGCTCAGGCTACAGGGCCTACAATGAGCAGTTCTTC. The chain employs TRBV5-8 and TRBJ2-1, with a tentative D call TRBD1 (6 bases). Trimming left V 3 bases short and J 2 bases short, with 12 bases between. CDR1 is SGHTS, CDR2 YDEGEE, per germline. The CDR3 is 15 amino acids.

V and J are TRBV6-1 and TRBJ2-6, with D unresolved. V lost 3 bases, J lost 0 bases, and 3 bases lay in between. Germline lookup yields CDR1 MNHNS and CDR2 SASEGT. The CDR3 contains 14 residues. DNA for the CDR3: TGTGCCAGCAGTGACCTCTCTGGGGCCAACGTCCTGACTTTC. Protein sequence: CASSDLSGANVLTF.